Listed below are T cell receptor beta chains from one sample, sequenced in a study of blood T cell repertoires in COVID-19. Measured with immunoSEQ multiplex PCR; TCRdb has only the in-frame clones, and not every one. The sample holds tens of thousands of clones, around four fifths seen once. The sample was peripheral blood. These TCRs come from a man aged 50 or older with active COVID-19. Both conserved end residues are part of each CDR3. The order of the fields is J gene, D gene, clone size, V gene, CDR3 DNA, CDR3 protein. D genes are given only for firm matches. The size field is filled for only some rows; it gives once, few, many or a size class.

>TRBJ2-4|NA|NA|TRBV10-2
TGCGCCTGTTTAAGGGGGCGAGAGGGGGGAGACATTCAGTACTTC
CACLRGREGGDIQYF
>TRBJ2-1|TRBD2|NA|TRBV29-1
TGCAGCGTTGAATATTACGCGGGGGGCGCCTACAATGAGCAGTTCTTC
CSVEYYAGGAYNEQFF
>TRBJ2-2|NA|NA|TRBV6-4
TGTGCCAGCAGTGACTTCAGCACCGGGGAGCTGTTTTTT
CASSDFSTGELFF
>TRBJ2-1|NA|NA|TRBV5-1
TGCGCCAGCAGAGCTTTAGCTGAACGGATCTACAATGAGCAGTTCTTC
CASRALAERIYNEQFF
>TRBJ2-3|NA|NA|TRBV11-2
TGTGCCAGCAGCTTAGACTTAGGAGGAGATACGCAGTATTTT
CASSLDLGGDTQYF
>TRBJ1-1|NA|NA|TRBV14
TGTGCCAGCAGCCCTACCCGGGGGGACACTGAAGCTTTCTTT
CASSPTRGDTEAFF
>TRBJ2-3|NA|once|TRBV4-1
TGCGCCAGCAGCTTAGGCACCGGGGATACGCAGTATTTT
CASSLGTGDTQYF
>TRBJ2-3|NA|NA|TRBV5-1
TGCGCCAGAGGGGTAGATACGCAGTATTTT
CARGVDTQYF
>TRBJ2-1|NA|NA|TRBV24-1
TGTGCCACCCAGGGGCCCCTGGGTGAGCAGTTCTTC
CATQGPLGEQFF
>TRBJ2-4|NA|NA|TRBV2
TGTGCCAGCTCCTCGACTGGAGACAAAAACATTCAGTACTTC
CASSSTGDKNIQYF
>TRBJ1-2|TRBD1|NA|TRBV3-1/TRBV3-2
TGTGCCAGCAGCCAAAGCCCCGGACAGGGATCCTATGGCTACACCTTC
CASSQSPGQGSYGYTF
>TRBJ2-5|NA|many|TRBV3-1/TRBV3-2
TGTGCCAGCAGCCAAGATGCTACTACGGAGACCCAGTACTTC
CASSQDATTETQYF
>TRBJ2-2|NA|few|TRBV19
TGTGCCAGTAAGGATCGAAGGCTAGTTGAGGCCGGGGAGCTGTTTTTT
CASKDRRLVEAGELFF
>TRBJ2-3|TRBD2|NA|TRBV5-1
TGCGCCAGCAGCCGGATACCGACTAGCGGGGCTAGCACAGATACGCAGTATTTT
CASSRIPTSGASTDTQYF
>TRBJ2-7|NA|NA|TRBV5-1
TGCGCCAGCAGCTTGGCTGCGGTGGCCTACGAGCAGTACTTC
CASSLAAVAYEQYF
>TRBJ2-1|TRBD2|once|TRBV19
TGTGCCAGTAGTATGAGGCTAGCGGGACCCTCCTACAATGAGCAGTTCTTC
CASSMRLAGPSYNEQFF
>TRBJ2-6|NA|NA|TRBV28
TGTGCCAGCAGACTCTCGGGGTCTGGGGCCAACGTCCTGACTTTC
CASRLSGSGANVLTF